A single sample is the source of the 17 T cell receptor beta chains below, sequenced in a study of T cell changes during pregnancy in multiple sclerosis (dated by TCRdb to about 2019). The library was generated by the immunoSEQ multiplex PCR assay. The clones in this table, taken by TCRdb from immuneACCESS, are in-frame only. Not every clone is retained; where verified, under half of the shortfall comes from an unresolved V gene, and the cause of the rest is unknown. The sample table lists about 92,000 clones, about 92% of them with a count of one. The ten biggest clones cover less than 2% of the sample. The sample in question was peripheral blood, obtained in the first trimester of pregnancy. Receptors originate from a female donor with multiple sclerosis, enrolled in a pregnancy study.

On this clone itself: The junction shows a germline mismatch at one end, possibly a read error. The CDR3 nucleotides read TGTGCCAGCAGTCTATCGGCGGGAAGCCCTAACACCGGGGAGCTGTTTTTT. This sequence encodes CASSLSAGSPNTGELFF. The J gene is TRBJ2-2, the V gene TRBV27, with D perhaps TRBD2 (6 bases). From germline, CDR1 is MNHEY and CDR2 SMNVEV (reference sequence). CDR3 length: 17 residues.

The gene calls are TRBV6-1 and TRBJ2-3; 8 bases agree with TRBD2. V shed 1 base, J shed 5 bases, and the junction held 11 bases outside the gene matches. The CDR3 extends over 17 amino acids. From germline, CDR1 is MNHNS and CDR2 SASEGT. CDR3 region: CASSEEVRGGPLDTQYF. In nucleotides, the CDR3 is TGTGCCAGCAGTGAAGAAGTTCGGGGGGGACCTTTAGATACGCAGTATTTT.

The rearrangement uses TRBV6-5 and TRBJ2-5, with a tentative D call TRBD1 (5 bases). Germline loops: CDR1 MNHEY, CDR2 SVGAGI. The CDR3 length is 15 residues. V gave up 6 bases and J gave up 1 base, with 15 bases separating them. CDR3 sequence: CASSSRTLFQETQYF. CDR3 bases: TGTGCCAGCAGCTCTCGGACACTGTTCCAAGAGACCCAGTACTTC.

The CDR3 DNA sequence: TGTGCCAGCTCACGGATCGGCGGAGCTCAATACAATGAGCAGTTCTTC. Translation gives CASSRIGGAQYNEQFF. This rearrangement joins TRBV18 to TRBJ2-1; D gene ambiguous. From germline, CDR1 is KGHSH and CDR2 LQKENI. CDR3 length equals 16 residues. V was clipped by 4 bases and J by 4 bases, with 17 bases between them.

This sequence joins TRBV4-1 and TRBJ1-2; no clear D gene. This CDR3 is 14 amino acids long. V shed 2 bases and J shed 4 bases, with 11 bases lying between them. Germline V lookup: CDR1 MGHRA, CDR2 YSYEKL. CDR3 amino acids: CASSQPGGFYGYTF. CDR3 in DNA: TGCGCCAGCAGCCAACCTGGAGGGTTCTATGGCTACACCTTC.

This chain uses TRBV19 with TRBJ2-7, with 9 bases that match TRBD1. The CDR3 contains 14 residues. V trimming: 4 bases; J trimming: 5 bases; junction bases outside the gene matches: 6. Germline CDR1 reads LNHDA; CDR2 reads SQIVND (reference sequence). In DNA, the CDR3 is TGTGCCAGTAGTACCCCGGGGACAGGGAACGAGCAGTACTTC. It codes for CASSTPGTGNEQYF. Variable domain in full (rest from reference TRBV19 and TRBJ2-7): DGGITQSPKYLFRKEGQNVTLSCEQNLNHDAMYWYRQDPGQGLRLIYYSQIVNDFQKGDIAEGYSVSREKKESFPLTVTSAQKNPTAFYLCASSTPGTGNEQYFGPGTRLTVT.

The CDR3 loop reads CASSFPPEGGPGETQYF. The CDR3 region has the DNA TGTGCCAGCAGTTTTCCTCCAGAGGGAGGGCCGGGAGAGACCCAGTACTTC. V is TRBV28 and J is TRBJ2-5; 7 bases line up with TRBD2. The CDR3 runs to 17 residues. V trimming: 3 bases; J trimming: 4 bases; junction bases outside the gene matches: 14. Germline V gene data show CDR1 as MDHEN and CDR2 as SYDVKM.

This chain uses TRBV7-9 with TRBJ2-2; D is ambiguous. Trimming pared 7 bases from V and 0 bases from J, leaving 12 bases between. Germline CDR1 reads SEHNR; CDR2 reads FQNEAQ (reference sequence). CDR3 length: 15 residues. The CDR3 DNA reads as TGTGCCAGCAACGGTCGGCAGGCGAACACCGGGGAGCTGTTTTTT. Translation gives CASNGRQANTGELFF.

The CDR3 coding sequence is TGCGCCAGCAGCTACGGACAGGGGTGGACTGAAGCTTTCTTT. This codes for CASSYGQGWTEAFF. The chain has TRBV5-1 and TRBJ1-1; the match to TRBD1 covers 9 bases. V trimming: 3 bases; J trimming: 5 bases; junction bases outside the gene matches: 5. Looked up from germline, CDR1 is SGHRS and CDR2 is YFSETQ. The CDR3 length is 14 residues.

The rearrangement uses TRBV27 and TRBJ2-2; D not resolved. Trimming shortened V by 6 bases and J by 7 bases, and 15 bases separated the two germline ends. Germline V gives CDR1 MNHEY, CDR2 SMNVEV (reference sequence). The length of the CDR3 is 14 residues. The CDR3 loop reads CASSPLDMSGELFF. The CDR3, as DNA: TGTGCCAGCAGCCCCCTAGATATGAGCGGGGAGCTGTTTTTT.

This clone appeared a single time. The chain carries TRBV25-1 and TRBJ2-7, with 10 nucleotides matching TRBD2. V shed 3 bases and J 4 bases; nucleotides not matched to a gene: 6. Looked up from germline, CDR1 is MGHDK and CDR2 is SYGVNS. There are 15 residues in the CDR3. The CDR3 sequence is CASSDLAGVGYEQYF. The CDR3 DNA sequence: TGTGCCAGCAGTGACCTAGCGGGAGTGGGGTACGAGCAGTACTTC.

CDR3 region: CASSYGGKRSEKLFF. CDR3 DNA: TGTGCCAGCAGTTACGGCGGCAAACGCAGTGAAAAACTGTTTTTT. The chain employs TRBV6-5 and TRBJ1-4; D is unclear. Germline V CDR1 and CDR2: MNHEY, SVGAGI. The length of the CDR3 is 15 residues. V lost 2 bases and J lost 7, with 14 bases in between.

In this sample, this clone turned up a few times. This chain connects TRBV12-5 to TRBJ1-2; TRBD1 matches 8 bases. V gave up 1 base and J gave up 14 bases; unmatched junction bases: 9. In germline, CDR1 is LGHNT, CDR2 FRNRAP. This CDR3 region has 13 residues. CDR3 DNA sequence: TGTGCTAGTGGTTTGGCTGGACAGGGAGCGTATACCTTC. This codes for CASGLAGQGAYTF.

This chain uses TRBV12-5 with TRBJ2-4; TRBD2 matches at 12 bases. The trim removed 1 base at V and 1 base at J, leaving 5 bases unmatched. From germline, CDR1 is LGHNT and CDR2 FRNRAP. CDR3 length equals 18 residues. The CDR3 DNA follows: TGTGCTAGTGGTTTGGGACTAGCGGGAGCGGTGGCCAAAAACATTCAGTACTTC. Encoded protein: CASGLGLAGAVAKNIQYF. The complete variable domain, with remaining parts taken from reference TRBV12-5 and TRBJ2-4, reads DARVTQTPRHKVTEMGQEVTMRCQPILGHNTVFWYRQTMMQGLELLAYFRNRAPLDDSGMPKDRFSAEMPDATLATLKIQPSEPRDSAVYFCASGLGLAGAVAKNIQYFGAGTRLSVL.

The chain joins TRBV6-5 to TRBJ2-7; tentatively, D is TRBD1 (6 bases). The CDR3 contains 15 residues. Trimming removed 6 bases from V and 0 bases from J, with 15 bases in between. CDR1 MNHEY and CDR2 SVGAGI come from the germline V gene. This CDR3 reads CASSRRQALSYEQYF. The CDR3 DNA reads as TGTGCCAGCAGCCGGAGACAGGCTCTCTCCTACGAGCAGTACTTC.

The gene calls are TRBV27 and TRBJ2-2, with 9 positions matching TRBD2. CDR1 and CDR2 (germline): MNHEY, SMNVEV (reference sequence). This CDR3 spans 16 amino acids. V lost 7 bases to trimming and J lost 6 bases; unmatched junction nucleotides: 12. The DNA of the CDR3 is TGTGCCAGCATAAGGGCGGGAGGGCTCTTGTCCGGGGAGCTGTTTTTT. The encoded protein is CASIRAGGLLSGELFF.

J is TRBJ1-2 and V is TRBV5-8, with TRBD1 identical over 7 bases. The CDR3 contains 14 residues. The junction had 5 bases not matched to a gene; V was cut back by 2 bases and J by 4 bases. From germline, CDR1 is SGHTS and CDR2 YDEGEE. CDR3 loop: CASSFLTGRYGYTF. The CDR3 DNA reads TGTGCCAGCAGCTTTCTGACAGGGCGCTATGGCTACACCTTC.